Listed here is a single TCR beta chain. Its antigen remains unknown. 5' RACE with UMI labels generated the TRB cDNA libraries. Following a re-call of the 5' RACE reads, TCRdb has one entry per CDR3 protein and lacks DNA. The repertoire table contains 45,000 or so distinct CDR3 sequences. This specimen comes from a study of CXCR3-negative and CXCR3-positive naive CD8 T cells. Study observations and caveats: Memory CD8+ cells showed much lower diversity, while both naive subsets were comparably high.

Per germline, CDR1 LGHNA and CDR2 YSLEER. The CDR3 contains 17 residues. This chain connects TRBV4-3 to TRBJ2-2; TCRdb designates TRBD1, a call that cannot be tested without DNA. Sequenced sample: memory CD8+ T cells from blood. This sequence originates from a human donor in good health. Some clones in this sample may be carry-over from other donors' samples. This chain's CDR3 is CASSQEVGQGSTGELFF.